This TCR beta chain was captured in a study of cytomegalovirus exposure and HLA in healthy donors. Study-wide results and caveats: What a later analysis reportedly showed was that an Asian-associated ancestry cluster had fewer N-insertions than the roughly 670-donor mean.

Points on this clone: Its matching antigen is unknown.

60 Vbeta and 13 Jbeta primers were used in PCR. TCRdb keeps only in-frame clones here, not all; method: immunoSEQ multiplex PCR. The data contain about 130,000 clones, 78% of them singletons. Per germline, CDR1 MDHEN and CDR2 SYDVKM. V lost 4 bases and J lost 2, with 14 bases in between. This CDR3 has 15 residues. The sequence derives from a female donor in good health and CMV-seronegative. Source material: PBMCs. The gene calls are TRBV28 and TRBJ1-1; perhaps TRBD1 as D (5 bases). The CDR3 DNA reads TGTGCCAGCAGTTCCTCCACGGACATCAACACTGAAGCTTTCTTT. Translation: CASSSSTDINTEAFF.